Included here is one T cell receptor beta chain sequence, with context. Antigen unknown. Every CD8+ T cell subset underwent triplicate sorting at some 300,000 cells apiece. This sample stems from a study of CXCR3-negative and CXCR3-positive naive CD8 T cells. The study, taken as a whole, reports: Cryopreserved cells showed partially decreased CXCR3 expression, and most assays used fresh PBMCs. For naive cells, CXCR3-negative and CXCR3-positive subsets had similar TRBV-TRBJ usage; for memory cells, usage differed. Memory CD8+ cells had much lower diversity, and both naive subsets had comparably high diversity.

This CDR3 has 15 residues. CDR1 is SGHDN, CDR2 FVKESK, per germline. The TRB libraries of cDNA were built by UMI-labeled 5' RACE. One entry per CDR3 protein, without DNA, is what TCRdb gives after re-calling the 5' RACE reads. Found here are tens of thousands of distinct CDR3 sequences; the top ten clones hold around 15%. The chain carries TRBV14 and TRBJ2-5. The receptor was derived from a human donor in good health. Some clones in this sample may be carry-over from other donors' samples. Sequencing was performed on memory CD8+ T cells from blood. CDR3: CASSQEIADQETQYF. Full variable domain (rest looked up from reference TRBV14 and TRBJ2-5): EAGVTQFPSHSVIEKGQTVTLRCDPISGHDNLYWYRRVMGKEIKFLLHFVKESKQDESGMPNNRFLAERTGGTYSTLKVQPAELEDSGVYFCASSQEIADQETQYFGPGTRLLVL.